These 12 T cell receptor beta chains were all obtained from the same sample, sequenced in a study of cytomegalovirus exposure and HLA in healthy donors. A multiplex PCR was run with 60 Vbeta primers and 13 Jbeta primers. Produced via immunoSEQ multiplex PCR; TCRdb's table is partial and in-frame only. The sample holds 150,000 to 200,000 clones, approximately 80% seen once. Sequenced: PBMCs. The receptors were gathered from a woman aged 45-60 years in good health and CMV-seronegative.

J is TRBJ2-2 and V is TRBV16; the D is unclear. From germline, CDR1 is KGHSY and CDR2 FQNENV. The V and J ends lost 4 bases and 9 bases respectively, with 15 bases between them. There are 14 residues in the CDR3. DNA for the CDR3: TGTGCCAGCAGCCCAGAGGAAGTAGCCCGGGAGCTGTTTTTT. Amino acid sequence: CASSPEEVARELFF.

The gene calls are TRBV27 and TRBJ2-5; D is uncertain. Trimming cost V 5 bases and J 0 bases, with 10 bases left between them. The CDR3 totals 14 residues. Germline values: CDR1 MNHEY, CDR2 SMNVEV (reference sequence). The CDR3 DNA is TGTGCCAGCAGTCTACGTCGTGACCAAGAGACCCAGTACTTC. It is translated as CASSLRRDQETQYF.

The chain uses TRBV5-6 and TRBJ1-4; 12 nucleotides match TRBD1. Germline CDR1 and CDR2: SGHDT and YYEEEE. J lost 4 bases, V lost 4 bases, and 11 bases had no gene match. The CDR3 is 18 residues long. The CDR3 DNA is TGTGCCAGCAGCCCCTCCGGGACAGGGGGCTTTGGTAATGAAAAACTGTTTTTT. It is translated as CASSPSGTGGFGNEKLFF.

This clone has more than one count but fewer than ten. The V gene is TRBV27, the J gene TRBJ1-6; D remains ambiguous. This CDR3 contains 12 residues. The V end was cut by 1 base, the J end by 10 bases, with 5 bases between. Germline V gives CDR1 MNHEY, CDR2 SMNVEV (reference sequence). This CDR3 is CASSLYKSPLHF. The CDR3 nucleotides are TGTGCCAGCAGTTTATACAAGTCACCCCTCCACTTT.

J is TRBJ2-2 and V is TRBV9; D is uncertain. Between the trimmed V and J ends, which lost 0 bases and 1 base, there was a span of 10 bases. Germline CDR1 is SGDLS and CDR2 is YYNGEE. The CDR3 is 16 amino acids. CDR3 DNA sequence: TGTGCCAGCAGCGTAGAGCCCCGGAGGAACACCGGGGAGCTGTTTTTT. This sequence encodes CASSVEPRRNTGELFF.

The chain has TRBV6-1 and TRBJ1-1; TRBD1 might be the D (5 bases). Germline assignment: CDR1 MNHNS and CDR2 SASEGT. V was cut by 4 bases and J by 0 bases, with 12 bases left in between. There are 15 residues in the CDR3. CDR3 bases: TGTGCCAGCAGTGCCCGACAGAACATGAACACTGAAGCTTTCTTT. Its protein product is CASSARQNMNTEAFF.

The chain carries TRBV19 and TRBJ2-1; 12 bases align to TRBD2. The CDR3 runs to 17 residues. V shed 6 bases, J shed 12 bases, and the junction held 18 bases outside the gene matches. CDR1 LNHDA and CDR2 SQIVND come from the germline V gene (reference sequence). The CDR3 here is CASSASTGLAGPRGQFF. In DNA, the CDR3 is TGTGCCAGTAGCGCAAGCACCGGACTAGCGGGACCTCGGGGGCAGTTCTTC.

The chain links TRBV2 to TRBJ2-7, with D maybe TRBD2 (5 bases). Germline V gene lookup returns CDR1 SNHLY and CDR2 FYNNEI. The CDR3 contains 14 residues. Deletions cut 4 bases from V and 5 bases from J, with 15 bases between. The CDR3 DNA is TGTGCCAGCAGTGCCCGGCGGGTGGGTAACGAGCAGTACTTC. It translates to CASSARRVGNEQYF.

To note about this clone: Other nucleotide sequences in the sample specify the same CDR3. The chain carries TRBV5-8 and TRBJ2-7, with 10 bases aligning to TRBD1. V shed 3 bases, J shed 2 bases, and the junction held 5 bases outside the gene matches. Germline values: CDR1 SGHTS, CDR2 YDEGEE. CDR3 length equals 15 residues. CDR3 amino acids: CASSWSGQGTYEQYF. The CDR3 DNA follows: TGTGCCAGCAGCTGGTCGGGACAGGGGACCTACGAGCAGTACTTC.

This rearrangement joins TRBV5-8 to TRBJ2-3; 7 bases agree with TRBD1. The germline V gene has CDR1 SGHTS and CDR2 YDEGEE. This CDR3 region has 14 residues. The junction had 5 bases not matched to a gene; V was cut back by 4 bases and J by 3 bases. The CDR3: CASSPHRGTDTQYF. The CDR3 nucleotides read TGTGCCAGCAGCCCCCACAGGGGTACAGATACGCAGTATTTT.

This chain uses TRBV19 with TRBJ2-2, with 8 bases that match TRBD2. The CDR3 extends over 15 amino acids. J lost 7 bases, V lost 1 base, and 5 bases had no gene match. The germline CDR1 and CDR2 sequences are LNHDA and SQIVND (reference sequence). The CDR3 loop is CASSIAGGRFGELFF. CDR3 bases: TGTGCCAGTAGTATAGCGGGGGGGCGATTCGGGGAGCTGTTTTTT.

The genes are TRBV11-2 and TRBJ2-6, with 10 nucleotides matching TRBD1. Germline loops: CDR1 SGHAT, CDR2 FQNNGV. The J segment lost 3 bases and the V segment lost 5 bases, leaving 10 bases of the junction unmatched. The CDR3 has 18 residues. The CDR3 sequence is CASSLGPGTGVGANVLTF. As DNA, the CDR3 is TGTGCCAGCAGCCTCGGTCCCGGGACAGGGGTTGGGGCCAACGTCCTGACTTTC.